The present T cell receptor (beta chain) was sequenced within a study of shared clonotypes between healthy human individuals. A few counts support this clone. In germline, CDR1 is SGHRS, CDR2 YFSETQ. The CDR3 consists of 16 residues. Trimming at V came to 3 bases and at J to 1 base, leaving 6 bases not matched to a gene. The method was immunoSEQ multiplex PCR; TCRdb's version includes in-frame clones alone and lacks a portion of them. The table lists some 630,000 clones, around 72% of them singletons. The sample consisted of memory CD4+ T cells sorted from blood. Subset meaning: CD45RA-negative fraction. The TCR comes from a woman in her 30s in good health. V usage is TRBV5-1 and J usage is TRBJ2-2; 7 nucleotides agree with TRBD2. The CDR3 reads CASSSWVAGNTGELFF. CDR3 coding DNA: TGCGCCAGCAGCTCTTGGGTAGCGGGGAACACCGGGGAGCTGTTTTTT.